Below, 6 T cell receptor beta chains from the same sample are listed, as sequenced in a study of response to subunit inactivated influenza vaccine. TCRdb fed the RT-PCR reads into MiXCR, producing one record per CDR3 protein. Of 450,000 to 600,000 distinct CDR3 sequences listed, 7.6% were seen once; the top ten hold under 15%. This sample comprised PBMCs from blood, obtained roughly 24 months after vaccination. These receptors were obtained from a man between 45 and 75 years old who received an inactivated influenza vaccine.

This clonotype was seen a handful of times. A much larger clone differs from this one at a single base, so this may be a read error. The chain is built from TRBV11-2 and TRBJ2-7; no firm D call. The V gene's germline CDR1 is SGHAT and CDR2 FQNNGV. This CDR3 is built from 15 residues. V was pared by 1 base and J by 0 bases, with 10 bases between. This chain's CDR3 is CASSLGRLSSYEQYF. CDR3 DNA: TGTGCCAGCAGCTTAGGACGGTTGAGCTCCTACGAGCAGTACTTC.

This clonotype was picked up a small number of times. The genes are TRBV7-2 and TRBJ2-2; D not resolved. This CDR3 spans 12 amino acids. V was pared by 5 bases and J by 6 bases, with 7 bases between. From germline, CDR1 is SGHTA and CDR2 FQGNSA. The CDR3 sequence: CASSAKSGELFF. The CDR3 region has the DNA TGTGCCAGCAGCGCAAAATCCGGGGAGCTGTTTTTT. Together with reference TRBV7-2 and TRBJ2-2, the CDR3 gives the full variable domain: GAGVSQSPSNKVTEKGKDVELRCDPISGHTALYWYRQSLGQGLEFLIYFQGNSAPDKSGLPSDRFSAERTGGSVSTLTIQRTQQEDSAVYLCASSAKSGELFFGEGSRLTVL.

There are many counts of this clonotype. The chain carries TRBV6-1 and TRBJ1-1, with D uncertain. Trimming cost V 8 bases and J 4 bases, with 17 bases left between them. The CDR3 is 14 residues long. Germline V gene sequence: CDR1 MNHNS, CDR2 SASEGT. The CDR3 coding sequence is TGTGCCAGCGAGGCCCGGGATGCGGGCACTGAAGCTTTCTTT. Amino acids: CASEARDAGTEAFF.

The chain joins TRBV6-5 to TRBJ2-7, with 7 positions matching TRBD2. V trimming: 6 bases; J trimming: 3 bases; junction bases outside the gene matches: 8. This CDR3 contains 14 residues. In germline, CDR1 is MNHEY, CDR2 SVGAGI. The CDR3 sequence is CASSNSAGSYEQYF. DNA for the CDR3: TGTGCCAGCAGCAACTCAGCGGGAAGCTACGAGCAGTACTTC.

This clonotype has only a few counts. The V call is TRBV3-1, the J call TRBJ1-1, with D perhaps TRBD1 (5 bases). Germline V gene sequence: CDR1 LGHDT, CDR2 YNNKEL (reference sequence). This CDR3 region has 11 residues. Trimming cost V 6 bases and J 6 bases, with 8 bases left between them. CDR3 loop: CASREGPEAFF. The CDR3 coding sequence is TGTGCCAGCAGAGAGGGACCTGAAGCTTTCTTT.

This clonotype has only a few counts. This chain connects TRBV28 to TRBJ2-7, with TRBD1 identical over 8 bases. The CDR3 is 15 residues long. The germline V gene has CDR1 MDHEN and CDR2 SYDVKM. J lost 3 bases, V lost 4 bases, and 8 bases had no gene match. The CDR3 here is CASSSPGTGNYEQYF. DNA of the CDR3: TGTGCCAGCAGTTCCCCCGGGACAGGAAACTACGAGCAGTACTTC.